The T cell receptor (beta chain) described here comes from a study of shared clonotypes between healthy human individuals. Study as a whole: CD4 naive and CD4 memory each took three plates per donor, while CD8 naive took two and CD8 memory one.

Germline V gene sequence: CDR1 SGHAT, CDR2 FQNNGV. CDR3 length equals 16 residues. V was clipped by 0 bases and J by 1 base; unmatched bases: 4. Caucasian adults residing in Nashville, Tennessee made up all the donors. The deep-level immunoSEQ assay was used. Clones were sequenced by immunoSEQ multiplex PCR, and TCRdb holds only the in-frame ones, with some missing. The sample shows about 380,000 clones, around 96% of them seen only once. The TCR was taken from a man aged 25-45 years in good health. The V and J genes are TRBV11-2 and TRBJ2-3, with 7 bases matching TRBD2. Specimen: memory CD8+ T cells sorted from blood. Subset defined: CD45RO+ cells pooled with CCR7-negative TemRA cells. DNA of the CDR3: TGTGCCAGCAGCTTAGATCGGGCGGGAGGCACAGATACGCAGTATTTT. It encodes CASSLDRAGGTDTQYF.